This section outlines one T cell receptor beta chain sequence together with its context. Its matching antigen is unknown. Clones were read by immunoSEQ multiplex PCR, and TCRdb kept only the in-frame ones, dropping some. The sample lists about 21,000 clones, around 83% occurring once. This entry is derived from a study of OX40 agonist ivuxolimab in advanced cancers. Study context: Previous treatment with anti-PD-1, anti-PD-L1 or anti-CTLA-4 therapy was allowed; roughly 40% had received some. Overall study results and limits: Partial responders at 0.1-3.0 mg/kg showed near-lowest clonal expansion.

V was trimmed by 7 bases and J by 7 bases, leaving 8 bases between them. Germline CDR1 and CDR2: MNHNS and SASEGT. The CDR3 is 11 amino acids. The receptor comes from an adult with an advanced solid tumor such as melanoma, head and neck, liver or kidney cancer. This specimen was CD4+ or CD8+ T cells sorted from blood, taken in a trial of the OX40 agonist ivuxolimab. V and J are TRBV6-1 and TRBJ2-1; possible D gene TRBD2, 6 bases. CDR3 region: CASTGGNEQFF. In DNA, the CDR3 is TGTGCCAGCACTGGAGGGAATGAGCAGTTCTTC.